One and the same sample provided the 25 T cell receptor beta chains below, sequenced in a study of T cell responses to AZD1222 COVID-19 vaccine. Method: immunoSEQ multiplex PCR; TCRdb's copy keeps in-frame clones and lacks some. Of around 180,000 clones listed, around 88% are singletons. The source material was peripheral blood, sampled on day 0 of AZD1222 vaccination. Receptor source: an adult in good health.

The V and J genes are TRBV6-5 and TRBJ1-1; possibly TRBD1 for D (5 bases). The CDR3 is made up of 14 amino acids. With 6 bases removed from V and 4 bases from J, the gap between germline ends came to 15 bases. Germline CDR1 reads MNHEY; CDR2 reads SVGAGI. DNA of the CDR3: TGTGCCAGCAGCCCCCCTCAGGGTTTCACTGAAGCTTTCTTT. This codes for CASSPPQGFTEAFF.

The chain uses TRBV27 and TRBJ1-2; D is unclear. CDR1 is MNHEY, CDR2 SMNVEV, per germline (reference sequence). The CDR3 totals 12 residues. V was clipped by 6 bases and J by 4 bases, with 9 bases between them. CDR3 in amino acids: CASRGGVYGYTF. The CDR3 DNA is TGTGCCAGCAGGGGTGGGGTCTATGGCTACACCTTC.

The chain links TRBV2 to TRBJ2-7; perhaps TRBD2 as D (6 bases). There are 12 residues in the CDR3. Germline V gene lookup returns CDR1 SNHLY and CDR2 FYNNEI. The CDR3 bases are TGTACAACTTCGGGACTTGGCTACGAGCAGTACTTC. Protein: CTTSGLGYEQYF.

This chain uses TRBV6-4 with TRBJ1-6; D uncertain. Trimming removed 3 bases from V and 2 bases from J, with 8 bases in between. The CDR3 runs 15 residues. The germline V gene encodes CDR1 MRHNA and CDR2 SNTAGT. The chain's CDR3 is CASSDGGTYNSPLHF. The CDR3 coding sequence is TGTGCCAGCAGTGATGGAGGAACCTATAATTCACCCCTCCACTTT.

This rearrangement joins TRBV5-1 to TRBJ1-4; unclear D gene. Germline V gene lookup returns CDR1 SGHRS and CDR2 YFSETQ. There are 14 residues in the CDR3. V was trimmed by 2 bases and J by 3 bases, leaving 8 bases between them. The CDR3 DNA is TGCGCCAGCAGCTTTTACAACCCTAATGAAAAACTGTTTTTT. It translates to CASSFYNPNEKLFF.

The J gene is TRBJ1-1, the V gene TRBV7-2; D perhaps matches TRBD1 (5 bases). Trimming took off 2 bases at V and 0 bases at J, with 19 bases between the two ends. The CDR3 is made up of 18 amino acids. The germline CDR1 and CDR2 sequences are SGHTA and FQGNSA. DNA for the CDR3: TGTGCCAGCAGCTTATCGCCTGGGACGGGGGTAATGAACACTGAAGCTTTCTTT. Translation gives CASSLSPGTGVMNTEAFF.

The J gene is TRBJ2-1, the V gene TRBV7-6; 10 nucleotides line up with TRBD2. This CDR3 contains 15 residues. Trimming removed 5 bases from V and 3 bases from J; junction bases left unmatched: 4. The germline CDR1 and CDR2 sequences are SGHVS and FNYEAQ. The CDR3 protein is CASSPSGGNYNEQFF. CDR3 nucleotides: TGTGCCAGCAGCCCTAGCGGGGGAAACTACAATGAGCAGTTCTTC.

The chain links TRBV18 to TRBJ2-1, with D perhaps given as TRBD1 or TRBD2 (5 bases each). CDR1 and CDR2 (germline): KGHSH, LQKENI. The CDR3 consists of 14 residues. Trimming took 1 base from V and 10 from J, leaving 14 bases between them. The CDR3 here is CASSPLGPSGEQFF. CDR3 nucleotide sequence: TGTGCCAGCTCACCACTGGGACCTTCAGGGGAGCAGTTCTTC.

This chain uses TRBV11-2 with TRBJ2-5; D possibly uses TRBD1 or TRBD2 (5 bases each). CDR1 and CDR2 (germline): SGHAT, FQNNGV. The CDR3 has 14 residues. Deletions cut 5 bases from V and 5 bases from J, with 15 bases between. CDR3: CASSPTGTGETQYF. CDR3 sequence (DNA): TGTGCCAGCAGCCCCACCGGGACCGGGGAGACCCAGTACTTC. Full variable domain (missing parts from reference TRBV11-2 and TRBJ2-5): EAGVAQSPRYKIIEKRQSVAFWCNPISGHATLYWYQQILGQGPKLLIQFQNNGVVDDSQLPKDRFSAERLKGVDSTLKIQPAKLEDSAVYLCASSPTGTGETQYFGPGTRLLVL.

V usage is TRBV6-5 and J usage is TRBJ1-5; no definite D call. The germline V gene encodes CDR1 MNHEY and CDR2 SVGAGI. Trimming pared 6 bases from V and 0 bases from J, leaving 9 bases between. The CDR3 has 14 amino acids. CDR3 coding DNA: TGTGCCAGCAGCTACACTTATAGCAATCAGCCCCAGCATTTT. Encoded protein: CASSYTYSNQPQHF.

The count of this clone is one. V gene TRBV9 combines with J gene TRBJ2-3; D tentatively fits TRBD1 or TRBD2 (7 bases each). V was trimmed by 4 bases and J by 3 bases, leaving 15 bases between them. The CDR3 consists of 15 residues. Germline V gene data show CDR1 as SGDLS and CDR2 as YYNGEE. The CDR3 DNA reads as TGTGCCAGCAGCATCCGACAGGGAGGGACAGATACGCAGTATTTT. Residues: CASSIRQGGTDTQYF.

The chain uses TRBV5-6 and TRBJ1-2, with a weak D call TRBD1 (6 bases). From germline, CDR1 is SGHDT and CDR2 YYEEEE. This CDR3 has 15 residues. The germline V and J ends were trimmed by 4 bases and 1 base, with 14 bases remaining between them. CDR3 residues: CASSPSGGRNYGYTF. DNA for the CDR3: TGTGCCAGCAGCCCCTCGGGGGGCCGTAACTATGGCTACACCTTC.

CDR3 DNA: TGTGCCAGCAGCCCTTGGACAGGGGGCACCGGGGAGCTGTTTTTT. This translates into CASSPWTGGTGELFF. The chain has TRBV5-6 and TRBJ2-2; 10 bases map to TRBD1. Per the germline V gene, CDR1 is SGHDT and CDR2 is YYEEEE. V gave up 4 bases and J gave up 4 bases; unmatched junction bases: 4. The CDR3 is made up of 15 amino acids.

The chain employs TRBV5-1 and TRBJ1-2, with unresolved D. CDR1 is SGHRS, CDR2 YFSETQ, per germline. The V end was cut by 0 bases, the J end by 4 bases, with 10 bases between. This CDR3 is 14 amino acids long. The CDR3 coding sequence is TGCGCCAGCAGCTTGGAGGCCGCGGGCTATGGCTACACCTTC. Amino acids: CASSLEAAGYGYTF.

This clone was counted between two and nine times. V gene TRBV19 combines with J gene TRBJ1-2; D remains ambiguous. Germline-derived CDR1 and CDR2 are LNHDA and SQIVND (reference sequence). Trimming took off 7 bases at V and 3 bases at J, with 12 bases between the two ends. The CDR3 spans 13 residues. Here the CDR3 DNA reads TGTGCCAGTACCGACTGGGCGGACTATGGCTACACCTTC. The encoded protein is CASTDWADYGYTF.

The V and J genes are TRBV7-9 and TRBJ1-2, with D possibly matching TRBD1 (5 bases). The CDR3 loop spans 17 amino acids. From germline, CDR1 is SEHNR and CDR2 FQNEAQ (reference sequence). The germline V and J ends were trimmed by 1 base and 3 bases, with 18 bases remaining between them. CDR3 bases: TGTGCCAGCAGCTTAGGGGGCAGGGAGGAAGCGCACTATGGCTACACCTTC. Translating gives CASSLGGREEAHYGYTF.

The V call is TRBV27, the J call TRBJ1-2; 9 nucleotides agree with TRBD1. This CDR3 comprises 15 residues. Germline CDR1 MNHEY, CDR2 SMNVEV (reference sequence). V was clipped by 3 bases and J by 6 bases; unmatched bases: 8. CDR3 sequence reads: CASSFTLGTGNGYTF. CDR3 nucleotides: TGTGCCAGCAGTTTTACACTCGGGACAGGGAATGGCTACACCTTC.

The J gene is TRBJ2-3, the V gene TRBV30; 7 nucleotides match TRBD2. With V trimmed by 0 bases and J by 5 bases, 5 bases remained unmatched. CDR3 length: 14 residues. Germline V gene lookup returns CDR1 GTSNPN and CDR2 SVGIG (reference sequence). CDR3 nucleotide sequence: TGTGCCTGGAGTGTAGCGGGGTCGGTAGATACGCAGTATTTT. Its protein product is CAWSVAGSVDTQYF.

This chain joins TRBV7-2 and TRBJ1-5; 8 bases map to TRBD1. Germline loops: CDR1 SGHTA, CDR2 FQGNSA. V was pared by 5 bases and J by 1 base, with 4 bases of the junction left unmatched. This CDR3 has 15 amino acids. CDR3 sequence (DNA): TGTGCCAGCAGCGCTCGGACAGGGAGCAATCAGCCCCAGCATTTT. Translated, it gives CASSARTGSNQPQHF.

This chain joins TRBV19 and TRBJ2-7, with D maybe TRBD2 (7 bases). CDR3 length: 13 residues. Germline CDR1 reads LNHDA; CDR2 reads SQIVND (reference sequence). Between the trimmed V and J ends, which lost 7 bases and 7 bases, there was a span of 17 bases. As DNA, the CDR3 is TGTGCCAGTAAAGAAGGAGGGAGGGGGGAGCAGTACTTC. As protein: CASKEGGRGEQYF.

In DNA, the CDR3 is TGTGCCAGCAGCTTTGTTGCTAGGGGGTCCGGGGAGCTGTTTTTT. This codes for CASSFVARGSGELFF. The V gene is TRBV11-2, the J gene TRBJ2-2; perhaps TRBD1 as D (6 bases). This CDR3 comprises 15 residues. In germline, CDR1 is SGHAT, CDR2 FQNNGV. V lost 3 bases and J 6 bases, leaving 14 bases between the germline ends.

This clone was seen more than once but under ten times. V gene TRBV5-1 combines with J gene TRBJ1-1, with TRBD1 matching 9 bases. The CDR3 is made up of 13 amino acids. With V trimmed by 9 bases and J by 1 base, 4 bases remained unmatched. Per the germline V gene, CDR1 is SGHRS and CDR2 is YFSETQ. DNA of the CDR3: TGCGCCACCAGGACAGGGGAGAACACTGAAGCTTTCTTT. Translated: CATRTGENTEAFF. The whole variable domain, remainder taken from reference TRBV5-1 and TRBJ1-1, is KAGVTQTPRYLIKTRGQQVTLSCSPISGHRSVSWYQQTPGQGLQFLFEYFSETQRNKGNFPGRFSGRQFSNSRSEMNVSTLELGDSALYLCATRTGENTEAFFGQGTRLTVV.

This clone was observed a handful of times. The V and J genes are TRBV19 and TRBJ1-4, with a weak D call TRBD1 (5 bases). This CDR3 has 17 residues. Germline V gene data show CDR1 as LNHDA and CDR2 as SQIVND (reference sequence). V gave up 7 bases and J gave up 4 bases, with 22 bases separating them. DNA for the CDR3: TGTGCCAGTACCCCGGGAGGTCTCCGGGGCATTAATGAAAAACTGTTTTTT. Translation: CASTPGGLRGINEKLFF. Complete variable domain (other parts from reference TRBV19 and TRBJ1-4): DGGITQSPKYLFRKEGQNVTLSCEQNLNHDAMYWYRQDPGQGLRLIYYSQIVNDFQKGDIAEGYSVSREKKESFPLTVTSAQKNPTAFYLCASTPGGLRGINEKLFFGSGTQLSVL.

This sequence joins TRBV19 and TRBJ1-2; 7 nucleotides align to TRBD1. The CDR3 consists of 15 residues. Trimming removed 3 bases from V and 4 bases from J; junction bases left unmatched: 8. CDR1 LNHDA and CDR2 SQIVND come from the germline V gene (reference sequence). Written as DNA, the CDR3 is TGTGCCAGTAGTATGGGAATCCGGGACAGCTATGGCTACACCTTC. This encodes CASSMGIRDSYGYTF.

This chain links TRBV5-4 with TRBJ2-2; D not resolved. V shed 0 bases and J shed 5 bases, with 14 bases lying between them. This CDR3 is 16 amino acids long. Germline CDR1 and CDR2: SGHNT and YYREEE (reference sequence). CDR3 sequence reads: CASSLGPSSNTGELFF. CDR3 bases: TGTGCCAGCAGCTTGGGACCGTCGTCTAATACCGGGGAGCTGTTTTTT.